The rows below give T cell receptor beta chains drawn from one sample of a study of cytomegalovirus exposure and HLA in healthy donors. Method: immunoSEQ multiplex PCR; TCRdb's copy keeps in-frame clones and lacks some. The sample lists around 100,000 clones, approximately 80% occurring once. The sequencing sample was made of PBMCs. These receptor sequences come from a female donor in good health and CMV-seropositive. Each CDR3 is given with its conserved first and last residue. The D gene is left open where the match is weak. Clone size is stated in some rows and not others, as once, few, many or a class when expanded.

v_gene	abundance	d_gene	j_gene	CDR3nt	CDR3aa
TRBV18	NA	TRBD1	TRBJ1-6	TGTGCCAGCTCAAAGACAGGGCGGCTATCACCCCTCCACTTT	CASSKTGRLSPLHF
TRBV5-1	NA	TRBD2	TRBJ2-1	TGCGCCAGCAGCTTATCAGCTAGCGGGAGTAATGAGCAGTTCTTC	CASSLSASGSNEQFF
TRBV7-2	NA	NA	TRBJ2-7	TGTGCCAGCAGCTTAGGCTCACTTGCCTACGAGCAGTACTTC	CASSLGSLAYEQYF
TRBV28	NA	NA	TRBJ1-1	TGTGCCAGCAGTTTAAGAGGAAAATTGAACACTGAAGCTTTCTTT	CASSLRGKLNTEAFF
TRBV9	NA	TRBD1	TRBJ2-1	TGTGCCAGCAGCCTGCCCCGGGACAGGGGAATCAATGAGCAGTTCTTC	CASSLPRDRGINEQFF
TRBV9	once	NA	TRBJ1-1	TGTGCCAGCAGCGTAGTACCCGCCCAGGCCAACACTGAAGCTTTCTTT	CASSVVPAQANTEAFF
TRBV4-1	NA	NA	TRBJ1-4	TGCGCCAGCAGCCAGGGAGATGAAAAACTGTTTTTT	CASSQGDEKLFF
TRBV2	NA	TRBD1	TRBJ1-5	TGTGCCAGCAGTCGACAGGGTTCTGGGCCCCAGCATTTT	CASSRQGSGPQHF
TRBV9	NA	NA	TRBJ1-3	TGTGCCAGCGGGGGGAGGAACTCTGGAAACACCATATATTTT	CASGGRNSGNTIYF
TRBV14	NA	NA	TRBJ1-1	TGTGCCAGCAGCCAAGATCGTTCCGGGTTTAACACTGAAGCTTTCTTT	CASSQDRSGFNTEAFF
TRBV5-1	NA	TRBD1	TRBJ1-4	TGCGCCAGCAGCCGCGGGACAGGTCCAGAAAAACTGTTTTTT	CASSRGTGPEKLFF
TRBV6-6	NA	NA	TRBJ2-7	TGTGCCAGCAGTACCCGGACAGCCTACGAGCAGTACTTC	CASSTRTAYEQYF
TRBV7-2	NA	NA	TRBJ2-2	TGTGCCAGCAGCTTAGTAGGAGGACTAAACACCGGGGAGCTGTTTTTT	CASSLVGGLNTGELFF
TRBV11-1	once	TRBD1	TRBJ1-5	TGTGCCAGCAGCTCGACAGGGGACGGTCAGCCCCAGCATTTT	CASSSTGDGQPQHF
TRBV28	NA	NA	TRBJ1-1	TGTGCCAGCAGGGAGGGAGGGAGCACTGAAGCTTTCTTT	CASREGGSTEAFF
TRBV5-1	NA	TRBD1	TRBJ2-5	TGCGCCAGCAGCCACGGACAGGGGGCAGTAGAGACCCAGTACTTC	CASSHGQGAVETQYF
TRBV5-1	NA	TRBD1	TRBJ2-2	TGCGCCAGCAGCTTGCAGGGGGTGAACACCGGGGAGCTGTTTTTT	CASSLQGVNTGELFF
TRBV18	NA	TRBD2	TRBJ2-3	TGTGCCAGCTCAGTGACTAGCGGGAAAGCAGATACGCAGTATTTT	CASSVTSGKADTQYF
TRBV6-1	NA	NA	TRBJ2-7	TGTGCCAGCACAACTCTACCCTACGAGCAGTACTTC	CASTTLPYEQYF
TRBV9	NA	TRBD2	TRBJ2-7	TGTGCCAGCAGTGGTCGAGCGGGGTCTGGCGAGCAGTACTTC	CASSGRAGSGEQYF
TRBV5-5	NA	NA	TRBJ1-1	TGTGCCAGCATCCCAGAGGGGGGGAGAGCTGAAGCTTTCTTT	CASIPEGGRAEAFF
TRBV2	NA	TRBD2	TRBJ2-3	TGTGCCAGCCTCAAGCGGGAGGACACAGATACGCAGTATTTT	CASLKREDTDTQYF
TRBV5-1	NA	NA	TRBJ2-5	TGCGCCAGCAGCTTAAACAAACAAGAGACCCAGTACTTC	CASSLNKQETQYF
TRBV6-6	NA	NA	TRBJ2-4	TGTGCCAGCAGTTACCCCCCTTTCCCAGGCAAAAACATTCAGTACTTC	CASSYPPFPGKNIQYF
TRBV4-3	NA	NA	TRBJ1-1	TGCGCCAGCAGCCGCACACTCAGGGGCATAACCATGGGGGACACTGAAGCTTTCTTT	CASSRTLRGITMGDTEAFF
TRBV7-2	once	TRBD1	TRBJ1-5	TGTGCCAGCAGCCATACAGGGGGCGGCAATCAGCCCCAGCATTTT	CASSHTGGGNQPQHF
TRBV19	NA	NA	TRBJ2-3	TGTGCCAGTAGTCAATCTGGGGCGCGGAATACGCAGTATTTT	CASSQSGARNTQYF
TRBV6-5	NA	NA	TRBJ1-4	TGTGCCAGCAGTTACTCGACTTACGCAACTAATGAAAAACTGTTTTTT	CASSYSTYATNEKLFF
TRBV30	few	TRBD2	TRBJ2-7	TGTGCCTGGAGTGTGAGACTAGCGGGCCACGAGCAGTACTTC	CAWSVRLAGHEQYF
TRBV10-3	NA	NA	TRBJ1-2	TGTGCCATCAGCACAGGGAATGGCTACACCTTC	CAISTGNGYTF
TRBV27	NA	TRBD1	TRBJ1-4	TGTGCCAGCAAGAACAGGGGGCTCGCAGTGGAAACTAATGAAAAACTGTTTTTT	CASKNRGLAVETNEKLFF
TRBV2	NA	NA	TRBJ2-3	TGTGCCAGCAGCGTCGGGACTCAAACAGATACGCAGTATTTT	CASSVGTQTDTQYF
TRBV5-6	NA	NA	TRBJ2-7	TGTGCCAGCAGCTTGCCCGACAGGCCTCAATACGAGCAGTACTTC	CASSLPDRPQYEQYF
TRBV18	once	NA	TRBJ2-3	TGTGCCAGCTCACCAAGGCAGGAAGATACGCAGTATTTT	CASSPRQEDTQYF
TRBV18	NA	TRBD1	TRBJ1-2	TGTGCCAGCTCCCCCGGGACAGGGATCGATGGCTACACCTTC	CASSPGTGIDGYTF
TRBV29-1	NA	NA	TRBJ1-1	TGCAGCGTTGGCGGGGGTTGGCAACTCGCTGAAGCTTTCTTT	CSVGGGWQLAEAFF
TRBV6-1	few	TRBD1	TRBJ2-5	TGTGCCAGCAGTGGGACAGGGGAACTCCAAGAGACCCAGTACTTC	CASSGTGELQETQYF
TRBV5-1	once	NA	TRBJ2-1	TGCGCCAGCAGCTTGGGCCTAGCCCACAATGAGCAGTTCTTC	CASSLGLAHNEQFF
TRBV11-2	NA	TRBD2	TRBJ2-5	TGTGCCAGCAGCTTAGGCCTAGCGGTAGGAGAGACCCAGTACTTC	CASSLGLAVGETQYF
TRBV5-1	NA	NA	TRBJ1-1	TGCGCCAGCAGCCCAGAGTGGAGGAGGAACACTGAAGCTTTCTTT	CASSPEWRRNTEAFF
TRBV5-1	NA	TRBD1	TRBJ1-1	TGCGCCAGCAGCCTCACAGGGGGCACTGAAGCTTTCTTT	CASSLTGGTEAFF
TRBV21-1	once	NA	TRBJ2-3	TGTGCCAGCGCGGGGGCCGTCTACACAGATACGCAGTATTTT	CASAGAVYTDTQYF